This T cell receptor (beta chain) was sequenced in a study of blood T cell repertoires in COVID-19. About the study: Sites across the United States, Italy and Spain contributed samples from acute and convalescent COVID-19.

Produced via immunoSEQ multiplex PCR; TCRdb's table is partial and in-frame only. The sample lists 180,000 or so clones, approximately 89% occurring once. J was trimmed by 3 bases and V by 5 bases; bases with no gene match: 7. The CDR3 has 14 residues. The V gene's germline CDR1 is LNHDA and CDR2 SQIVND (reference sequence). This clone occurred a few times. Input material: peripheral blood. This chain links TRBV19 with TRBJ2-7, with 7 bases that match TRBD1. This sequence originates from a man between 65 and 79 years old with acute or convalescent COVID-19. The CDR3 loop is CASSRLGQRYEQYF. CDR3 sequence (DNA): TGTGCCAGTAGTCGGCTGGGACAGCGCTACGAGCAGTACTTC.